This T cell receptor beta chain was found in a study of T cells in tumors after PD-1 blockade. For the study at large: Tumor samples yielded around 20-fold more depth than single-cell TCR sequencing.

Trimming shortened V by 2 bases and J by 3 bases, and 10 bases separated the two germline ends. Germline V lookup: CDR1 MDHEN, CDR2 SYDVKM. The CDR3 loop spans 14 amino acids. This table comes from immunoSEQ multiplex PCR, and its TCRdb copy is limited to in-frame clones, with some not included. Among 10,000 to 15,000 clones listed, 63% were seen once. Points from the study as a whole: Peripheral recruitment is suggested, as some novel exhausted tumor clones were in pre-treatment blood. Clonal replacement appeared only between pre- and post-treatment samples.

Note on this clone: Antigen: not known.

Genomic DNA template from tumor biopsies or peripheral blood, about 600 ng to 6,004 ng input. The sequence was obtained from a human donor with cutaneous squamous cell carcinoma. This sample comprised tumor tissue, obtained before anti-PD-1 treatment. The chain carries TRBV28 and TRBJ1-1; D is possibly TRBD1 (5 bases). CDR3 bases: TGTGCCAGCAGTTTAATCCAGGGAGACACTGAAGCTTTCTTT. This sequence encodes CASSLIQGDTEAFF.